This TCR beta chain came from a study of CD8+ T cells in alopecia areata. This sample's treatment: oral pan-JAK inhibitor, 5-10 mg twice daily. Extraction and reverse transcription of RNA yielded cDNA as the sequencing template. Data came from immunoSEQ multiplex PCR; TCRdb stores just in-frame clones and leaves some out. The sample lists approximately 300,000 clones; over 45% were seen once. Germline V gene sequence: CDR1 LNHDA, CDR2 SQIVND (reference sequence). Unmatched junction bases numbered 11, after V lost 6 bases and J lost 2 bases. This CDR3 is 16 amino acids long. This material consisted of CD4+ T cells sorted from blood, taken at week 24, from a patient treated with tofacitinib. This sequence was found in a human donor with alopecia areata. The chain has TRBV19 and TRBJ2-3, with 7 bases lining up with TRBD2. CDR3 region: CASSAKRDLLTDTQYF. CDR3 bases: TGTGCCAGTAGCGCGAAGCGGGACCTACTCACAGATACGCAGTATTTT.